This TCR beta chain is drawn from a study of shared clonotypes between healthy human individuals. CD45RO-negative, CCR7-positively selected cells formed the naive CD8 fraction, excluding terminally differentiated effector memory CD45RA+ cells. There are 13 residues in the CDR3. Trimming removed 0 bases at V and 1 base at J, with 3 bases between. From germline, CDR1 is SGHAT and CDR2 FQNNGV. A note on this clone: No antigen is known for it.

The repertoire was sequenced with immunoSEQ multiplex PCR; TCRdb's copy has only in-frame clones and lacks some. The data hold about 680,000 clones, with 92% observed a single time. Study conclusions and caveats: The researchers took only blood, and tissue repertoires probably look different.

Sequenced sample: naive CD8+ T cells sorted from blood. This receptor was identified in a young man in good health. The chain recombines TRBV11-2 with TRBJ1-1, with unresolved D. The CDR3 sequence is CASSLDKNTEAFF. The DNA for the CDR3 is TGTGCCAGCAGCTTAGACAAGAACACTGAAGCTTTCTTT.